The 28 T cell receptor beta chains reported below all come from one sample, sequenced in a study of cytomegalovirus exposure and HLA in healthy donors. This PCR relied on a set of 60 Vbeta primers and 13 Jbeta primers. Profiling relied on immunoSEQ multiplex PCR, and the TCRdb table lists in-frame clones only, not all of them. In the table there are 90,000 to 120,000 clones, 76% of which are singletons. Sequencing input: PBMCs. All receptors derive from a man aged 18 to 29 in good health and CMV-seronegative.

The chain joins TRBV5-1 to TRBJ1-2; tentative D call: TRBD1 (6 bases). Germline CDR1 reads SGHRS; CDR2 reads YFSETQ. Trimming removed 8 bases from V and 4 bases from J, with 18 bases in between. The CDR3 spans 14 residues. The CDR3 region has the DNA TGCGCCAGTAACAGGGATGGGGCCTCCTATGGCTACACCTTC. Amino acid sequence: CASNRDGASYGYTF.

The rearrangement links TRBV10-2 to TRBJ2-7; maybe TRBD2 (5 bases). Deletions cut 3 bases from V and 8 bases from J, with 8 bases between. From germline, CDR1 is WSHSY and CDR2 SAAADI. CDR3 length: 11 amino acids. The CDR3 sequence is CASSDRGKQYF. The CDR3 region has the DNA TGCGCCAGCAGTGATCGGGGAAAGCAGTACTTC.

A remark on this clone: At one end the junction does not follow the germline gene, possibly because of a read error. V is TRBV7-9 and J is TRBJ2-1; 10 bases are shared with TRBD2. CDR1 and CDR2 from the germline V gene are SEHNR and FQNEAQ (reference sequence). This CDR3 is built from 17 residues. CDR3 coding DNA: TGTGCCAGCAGCTTACTAGCGGGGGAGAGCTCCCACAATGAGCAGTTCTTC. It codes for CASSLLAGESSHNEQFF.

The chain recombines TRBV18 with TRBJ2-7; 9 bases map to TRBD1. The CDR3 spans 15 residues. The germline V gene has CDR1 KGHSH and CDR2 LQKENI. V was pared by 5 bases and J by 6 bases, with 11 bases of the junction left unmatched. The CDR3 nucleotides are TGTGCCAGCTCAGCCCTCCGGGACAGGGTTGGCGAGCAGTACTTC. This translates into CASSALRDRVGEQYF.

The genes are TRBV7-3 and TRBJ2-1; 8 bases align to TRBD2. CDR3 length equals 15 residues. Germline CDR1 is SGHTA and CDR2 is FQGTGA. With 5 bases clipped from V and 4 bases from J, the junction kept 7 bases outside the gene matches. The CDR3 DNA follows: TGTGCCAGCAGCGCCCTGCGGGGGGAGTACAATGAGCAGTTCTTC. This sequence encodes CASSALRGEYNEQFF. The variable domain in full, completed from reference TRBV7-3 and TRBJ2-1, reads GAGVSQTPSNKVTEKGKYVELRCDPISGHTALYWYRQSLGQGPEFLIYFQGTGAADDSGLPNDRFFAVRPEGSVSTLKIQRTERGDSAVYLCASSALRGEYNEQFFGPGTRLTVL.

This clone was detected a few times. The rearrangement joins TRBV9 to TRBJ2-1, with 12 bases identical to TRBD1. Germline V lookup: CDR1 SGDLS, CDR2 YYNGEE. Trimming at V came to 0 bases and at J to 8 bases, leaving 3 bases not matched to a gene. The CDR3 is 15 residues long. The CDR3 DNA is TGTGCCAGCAGCGTAGTGGGGGACAGGGGGCATGAGCAGTTCTTC. Its protein product is CASSVVGDRGHEQFF.

This sequence joins TRBV10-2 and TRBJ1-2; possibly TRBD1 for D (6 bases). Trimming took 5 bases from V and 4 from J, leaving 11 bases between them. Germline V gene lookup returns CDR1 WSHSY and CDR2 SAAADI. CDR3 length: 13 residues. DNA of the CDR3: TGCGCCAGCAGTTCTGACAGGTCCTATGGCTACACCTTC. Protein sequence: CASSSDRSYGYTF.

This clone was seen a handful of times. This chain connects TRBV28 to TRBJ2-7; the D gene is possibly TRBD1 (6 bases). Germline lookup yields CDR1 MDHEN and CDR2 SYDVKM. V dropped 3 bases and J dropped 3 bases, with 9 bases sitting between them. The CDR3 contains 13 residues. Here the CDR3 DNA reads TGTGCCAGCAGTTTCTTACAGGGCTACGAGCAGTACTTC. This sequence encodes CASSFLQGYEQYF.

The CDR3 is CSGGTVETQYF. The CDR3 bases are TGCAGCGGGGGGACAGTCGAGACCCAGTACTTC. The J gene is TRBJ2-5, the V gene TRBV29-1; 7 nucleotides match TRBD1. The germline gives CDR1 SQVTM, CDR2 ANQGSEA. The V and J ends lost 7 bases and 5 bases, in that order; junction bases with no gene match: 4. The CDR3 loop spans 11 amino acids.

This clone came up a few times. This sequence joins TRBV7-8 and TRBJ2-1; 10 nucleotides agree with TRBD1. V lost 6 bases to trimming and J lost 14 bases; unmatched junction nucleotides: 10. Germline V gene sequence: CDR1 SGHVS, CDR2 FQNEAQ. The CDR3 consists of 13 residues. The CDR3 nucleotides are TGTGCCAGCAGACCGGGACAGGGGTTTTCGGAGTTCTTC. This encodes CASRPGQGFSEFF.

This chain connects TRBV27 to TRBJ2-5; possible D gene TRBD2, 6 bases. V dropped 5 bases and J dropped 0 bases, with 13 bases sitting between them. This CDR3 region has 15 residues. Germline assignment: CDR1 MNHEY and CDR2 SMNVEV (reference sequence). In DNA, the CDR3 is TGTGCCAGCAGTACCCAACGGGGGAACCAAGAGACCCAGTACTTC. Encoded protein: CASSTQRGNQETQYF.

The V and J genes are TRBV9 and TRBJ2-1; 12 bases are a match to TRBD2. J was trimmed by 4 bases and V by 3 bases; bases with no gene match: 8. The CDR3 has 17 amino acids. CDR1 is SGDLS, CDR2 YYNGEE, per germline. The CDR3 protein is CASSAPGGTSGYNEQFF. The CDR3 DNA reads TGTGCCAGCAGCGCCCCCGGCGGGACTAGCGGGTACAATGAGCAGTTCTTC.

The V call is TRBV6-1, the J call TRBJ2-7, with 8 bases aligning to TRBD1. This CDR3 region has 14 residues. CDR1 is MNHNS and CDR2 is SASEGT in the germline V gene. V lost 8 bases and J lost 7; bases outside the gene matches: 13. Here the CDR3 reads CASGATGVPQEQYF. The CDR3 DNA reads as TGTGCCAGCGGAGCGACAGGGGTCCCGCAGGAGCAGTACTTC.

V gene TRBV27 combines with J gene TRBJ2-2, with 7 nucleotides matching TRBD1. V dropped 4 bases and J dropped 3; count of bases not matched to a gene: 2. This CDR3 contains 14 residues. The germline gives CDR1 MNHEY, CDR2 SMNVEV (reference sequence). Here the CDR3 reads CASSYGTDTGELFF. The CDR3 coding sequence is TGTGCCAGCAGTTATGGGACAGACACCGGGGAGCTGTTTTTT.

In the case of this clone: Germline is not matched at one junction end, which may reflect a read error. This chain joins TRBV18 and TRBJ1-2; 8 bases align to TRBD1. Germline V gives CDR1 KGHSH, CDR2 LQKENI. The CDR3 covers 15 residues. The CDR3 DNA sequence: TGTGCCAGCTCACCACTCGGGACAGGTGGGGGTGGCTACCCCTTC. Translated: CASSPLGTGGGGYPF.

The V gene is TRBV4-3, the J gene TRBJ2-4, with 7 bases identical to TRBD2. Germline V CDR1 and CDR2: LGHNA, YSLEER. The CDR3 is made up of 15 amino acids. The J segment lost 9 bases and the V segment lost 0 bases, leaving 8 bases of the junction unmatched. The CDR3 here is CASSQDGGDASIQYF. Written as DNA, the CDR3 is TGCGCCAGCAGCCAAGATGGGGGGGATGCGAGCATTCAGTACTTC.

The gene calls are TRBV23-1 and TRBJ2-2; 10 bases are shared with TRBD1. TRBV23-1 is designated an ORF whose function remains uncertain. Trimming at V came to 7 bases and at J to 7 bases, leaving 15 bases not matched to a gene. This CDR3 region has 17 residues. CDR3 nucleotide sequence: TGCGCCAGCAAACTACAGACAGGGGGCGATAGTATCGGGGAGCTGTTTTTT. Protein sequence: CASKLQTGGDSIGELFF.

The chain recombines TRBV6-5 with TRBJ2-1; the D gene is possibly TRBD1 (6 bases). Germline lookup yields CDR1 MNHEY and CDR2 SVGAGI. This CDR3 comprises 13 residues. Deletions cut 6 bases from V and 7 bases from J, with 13 bases between. The chain's CDR3 is CASRWGQGNEQFF. The CDR3, as DNA: TGTGCCAGCAGGTGGGGGCAGGGTAATGAGCAGTTCTTC.

The V and J genes are TRBV15 and TRBJ2-1, with 9 bases lining up with TRBD2. Germline assignment: CDR1 LNHNV and CDR2 YYDKDF (reference sequence). The CDR3 spans 15 residues. V gave up 3 bases and J gave up 2 bases; unmatched junction bases: 2. In nucleotides, the CDR3 is TGTGCCACCAGCAGGACTAGCGGAACCTACAATGAGCAGTTCTTC. This gives the protein CATSRTSGTYNEQFF. Drawing the rest from reference TRBV15 and TRBJ2-1, the complete variable domain is DAMVIQNPRYQVTQFGKPVTLSCSQTLNHNVMYWYQQKSSQAPKLLFHYYDKDFNNEADTPDNFQSRRPNTSFCFLDIRSPGLGDTAMYLCATSRTSGTYNEQFFGPGTRLTVL.

The chain recombines TRBV25-1 with TRBJ1-2, with 10 bases lining up with TRBD1. Germline V gene data show CDR1 as MGHDK and CDR2 as SYGVNS. The CDR3 is 15 residues long. Trimming took 5 bases from V and 8 from J; bases not matched to a gene: 11. The CDR3 loop is CASSTPGQGFGGYTF. The CDR3 DNA follows: TGTGCCAGCAGTACACCGGGACAGGGGTTCGGGGGCTACACCTTC.

This chain links TRBV6-1 with TRBJ2-1; weak D call: TRBD1 (5 bases). The CDR3 loop spans 16 amino acids. CDR1 is MNHNS and CDR2 is SASEGT in the germline V gene. V was cut by 3 bases and J by 6 bases, with 18 bases left in between. The CDR3 nucleotides are TGTGCCAGCAGTGATGCCCCCGGAGACAGTGGCAATGAGCAGTTCTTC. It encodes CASSDAPGDSGNEQFF.

V and J are TRBV7-2 and TRBJ2-2; weak D call: TRBD1 (5 bases). The CDR3 is made up of 13 amino acids. Germline V lookup: CDR1 SGHTA, CDR2 FQGNSA. V lost 1 base and J 8 bases, leaving 8 bases between the germline ends. In nucleotides, the CDR3 is TGTGCCAGCAGCTTAGAGGGGTTAGGGGAGCTGTTTTTT. Translation: CASSLEGLGELFF.

The chain combines TRBV7-7 with TRBJ2-5; D is possibly TRBD2 (5 bases). V dropped 7 bases and J dropped 4 bases, with 7 bases sitting between them. The CDR3 sequence is 11 residues long. CDR1 is SSHAT, CDR2 FNYEAQ, per germline (reference sequence). Here the CDR3 reads CASTSGETQYF. The CDR3 coding sequence is TGTGCCAGCACCAGCGGAGAGACCCAGTACTTC.

The V and J genes are TRBV6-5 and TRBJ2-6, with a possible D match to TRBD1 (6 bases). V was pared by 6 bases and J by 0 bases, with 9 bases between. Germline V gives CDR1 MNHEY, CDR2 SVGAGI. The CDR3 spans 15 residues. CDR3 protein: CASRGAGSGANVLTF. The DNA of the CDR3 is TGTGCCAGCAGGGGGGCAGGCTCTGGGGCCAACGTCCTGACTTTC.

This clone turned up a few times. This chain uses TRBV5-1 with TRBJ2-1, with a tentative D call TRBD2 (5 bases). CDR3 length: 12 amino acids. V was pared by 0 bases and J by 14 bases, with 12 bases between. Looked up from germline, CDR1 is SGHRS and CDR2 is YFSETQ. The CDR3 DNA is TGCGCCAGCAGCTTGGCCGGGGAGTCGGAGTTCTTC. This encodes CASSLAGESEFF.

The chain carries TRBV4-3 and TRBJ1-4; 7 nucleotides match TRBD1. V shed 3 bases and J 5 bases; nucleotides not matched to a gene: 6. Germline CDR1 is LGHNA and CDR2 is YSLEER. The CDR3 extends over 15 amino acids. CDR3: CASSQAGTENEKLFF. CDR3 nucleotides: TGCGCCAGCAGCCAGGCCGGGACAGAGAATGAAAAACTGTTTTTT.

This chain links TRBV2 with TRBJ2-7, with 8 bases lining up with TRBD1. V lost 8 bases and J lost 2; bases outside the gene matches: 5. The CDR3 has 13 amino acids. CDR1 is SNHLY and CDR2 is FYNNEI in the germline V gene. CDR3 residues: CASSQGATYEQYF. CDR3 in DNA: TGTGCCAGCTCCCAGGGGGCCACCTACGAGCAGTACTTC.

This chain uses TRBV5-1 with TRBJ2-7; the D is unclear. The CDR3 spans 16 residues. The germline V gene has CDR1 SGHRS and CDR2 YFSETQ. Trimming cost V 2 bases and J 3 bases, with 18 bases left between them. The CDR3 region is CASSFPPSTENYEQYF. For the CDR3, the DNA is TGCGCCAGCAGCTTCCCGCCCTCCACAGAGAACTACGAGCAGTACTTC.